The clone carrying this TCR beta chain was seen a few times. A single base separates this from a much larger clone, so it may be a read error. Next came a second PCR, run for about 6 to 11 cycles, which used a sample-barcoded 5' primer along with a J-beta primer mix. TCRdb re-analysed the 5' RACE reads in MiXCR, keeping a single row per CDR3 protein. Of 600,000 or so distinct CDR3 sequences in the sample, 25% to 35% were seen once. Germline values: CDR1 SNHLY, CDR2 FYNNEI. This CDR3 has 13 amino acids. Trimming stripped 10 bases from V and 7 bases from J, with 20 bases between. The sample is drawn from a study of blood T cells in healthy people across ages.

This TCR derives from a woman aged 80 or older in good health. The source material was blood. The chain has TRBV2 and TRBJ2-7, with a possible D match to TRBD2 (7 bases). CDR3 sequence: CAMSGTRLGEQYF. The CDR3 DNA is TGTGCCATGAGCGGGACACGGCTGGGAGAGCAGTACTTC.